A selection of T cell receptor beta chains follows, all from one sample in a study of blood T cell repertoires in COVID-19. Method: immunoSEQ multiplex PCR; TCRdb's copy keeps in-frame clones and lacks some. The data show around 390,000 clones, 80% to 90% seen once. Sample: PBMCs or T cells enriched from blood (not recorded which). The receptors derive from a woman aged 45 to 65 who had recovered from COVID-19. The CDR3 runs from the conserved cysteine through the conserved F or W. A D gene is named only where the DNA matches it firmly. The listing skips clone size in some rows; elsewhere it reads once, few, many or a size class.

D: .; J: TRBJ1-5; V: TRBV4-1; size: .; DNA: TGCGCCAGCAGCCATCGTGCGGGGCAGCCCCAGCATTTT; CDR3: CASSHRAGQPQHF
D: .; J: TRBJ2-7; V: TRBV12-5; size: .; DNA: TGTGCTAGTGGTTTGGGCTCACAGGGCCAGCAGTACTTC; CDR3: CASGLGSQGQQYF
D: TRBD1; J: TRBJ1-5; V: TRBV18; size: .; DNA: TGTGCCAGCTCACTGACAGGGTGGGGTCAGCCCCAGCATTTT; CDR3: CASSLTGWGQPQHF
D: .; J: TRBJ1-3; V: TRBV14; size: .; DNA: TGTGCCAGCAGCCTACAACAGGGAGCTGGGAACACCATATATTTT; CDR3: CASSLQQGAGNTIYF
D: .; J: TRBJ1-1; V: TRBV3-1/TRBV3-2; size: .; DNA: TGTGCCAGCAGCCAAGACAGGGGTGAAGCTTTCTTT; CDR3: CASSQDRGEAFF
D: .; J: TRBJ2-2; V: TRBV5-1; size: .; DNA: TGCGCCAGCAGCTTGGAACAGATCACCGGGGAGCTGTTTTTT; CDR3: CASSLEQITGELFF
D: TRBD1; J: TRBJ1-4; V: TRBV18; size: .; DNA: TGTGCCAGCTCACGGGGACAGGGCGCAACTAATGAAAAACTGTTTTTT; CDR3: CASSRGQGATNEKLFF
D: .; J: TRBJ1-2; V: TRBV6-5; size: .; DNA: TGTGCCAGCACCCTCAAGAGGGGGTGGTATGGCTACACCTTC; CDR3: CASTLKRGWYGYTF
D: .; J: TRBJ1-5; V: TRBV28; size: .; DNA: TGTGCCAGCAGCCAGAATCAGCCCCAGCATTTT; CDR3: CASSQNQPQHF
D: .; J: TRBJ1-1; V: TRBV7-6; size: .; DNA: TGTGCCAGCAGCCTTTCAACAGGTGCTATTAACACTGAAGCTTTCTTT; CDR3: CASSLSTGAINTEAFF
D: TRBD2; J: TRBJ2-5; V: TRBV5-8; size: .; DNA: TGTGCCAGCAGCTTAACTAGCGGGGGGGCCGGAGGGACCCAGTACTTC; CDR3: CASSLTSGGAGGTQYF
D: TRBD2; J: TRBJ2-2; V: TRBV7-9; size: once; DNA: TGTGCCAGCAGCCATGTTTCGGGGGGAGCCGGGGAGCTGTTTTTT; CDR3: CASSHVSGGAGELFF
D: .; J: TRBJ1-2; V: TRBV3-1/TRBV3-2; size: .; DNA: TGTGCCAGCAGCCCCGGACGCGGGCCGGGCGGCTACACCTTC; CDR3: CASSPGRGPGGYTF
D: TRBD1; J: TRBJ2-5; V: TRBV7-9; size: .; DNA: TGTGCCAGCAGCTCTCCCTCGGGACAGGGAGAGACCCAGTACTTC; CDR3: CASSSPSGQGETQYF
D: TRBD1; J: TRBJ1-2; V: TRBV28; size: .; DNA: TGTGCCAGCAGTTTTTCTTCTTGGTCAGGGGGCAGGGGCTACACCTTC; CDR3: CASSFSSWSGGRGYTF
D: .; J: TRBJ1-1; V: TRBV10-3; size: .; DNA: TGTGCCATCAAGGGAGGGGGGCAGTCTGGCACTGAAGCTTTCTTT; CDR3: CAIKGGGQSGTEAFF
D: .; J: TRBJ2-5; V: TRBV7-2; size: .; DNA: TGTGCCAGCAGCTTAAGCAACCAAGAGACCCAGTACTTC; CDR3: CASSLSNQETQYF
D: TRBD2; J: TRBJ2-1; V: TRBV6-5; size: .; DNA: TGTGCCAGTGGGGCGGGGGGGCCCGGAAATGAGCAGTTCTTC; CDR3: CASGAGGPGNEQFF
D: TRBD1; J: TRBJ2-1; V: TRBV7-9; size: .; DNA: TGTGCCAGCAGCCGGACAGGGGGCCTTTTTTACAATGAGCAGTTCTTC; CDR3: CASSRTGGLFYNEQFF
D: .; J: TRBJ2-3; V: TRBV28; size: once; DNA: TGTGCCAACCCACGGACAGGCACAGATACGCAGTATTTT; CDR3: CANPRTGTDTQYF
D: TRBD1; J: TRBJ2-2; V: TRBV19; size: .; DNA: TGTGCCAGTAGTTCCCCGGGACAGGGGGAGCTGTTTTTT; CDR3: CASSSPGQGELFF
D: TRBD1; J: TRBJ2-7; V: TRBV27; size: .; DNA: TGTGCCAGCAGTCTGCAGGACAGGGTACACGAGCAGTACTTC; CDR3: CASSLQDRVHEQYF
D: TRBD1; J: TRBJ1-2; V: TRBV25-1; size: .; DNA: TGTGCCAGCGGAGATGCCGGGACAGTTAACTATGGCTACACCTTC; CDR3: CASGDAGTVNYGYTF
D: TRBD1; J: TRBJ2-7; V: TRBV29-1; size: few; DNA: TGCAGCGCTGGGGACAGCCAATCCTACGAGCAGTACTTC; CDR3: CSAGDSQSYEQYF
D: TRBD1; J: TRBJ2-7; V: TRBV5-4; size: few; DNA: TGTGCCAGCAGCTTGGACGGGGGCCGGGACAGGGTCTACGAGCAGTACTTC; CDR3: CASSLDGGRDRVYEQYF
D: TRBD1; J: TRBJ1-2; V: TRBV4-3; size: .; DNA: TGCGCCAGCAGCCAACAATCAGGACAGGGGGATTATAGCTATGGCTACACCTTC; CDR3: CASSQQSGQGDYSYGYTF
D: .; J: TRBJ2-7; V: TRBV30; size: once; DNA: TGTGCCTGGAGTGTACGAGGAGGGGCGCGGGGCGAGCAGTACTTC; CDR3: CAWSVRGGARGEQYF
D: TRBD1; J: TRBJ2-2; V: TRBV19; size: .; DNA: TGTGCCAGTACCATACGACAGGGTACCGGGGAGCTGTTTTTT; CDR3: CASTIRQGTGELFF
D: TRBD1; J: TRBJ1-2; V: TRBV23-1; size: .; DNA: TGCGCCAGCAGGGGGATTGCGACTATTCGGGACAGGGGCTCGGCTGGCTACACCTTC; CDR3: CASRGIATIRDRGSAGYTF
D: TRBD1; J: TRBJ1-2; V: TRBV18; size: once; DNA: TGTGCCAGCTCACCAACAGGGGGCAACTATGGCTACACCTTC; CDR3: CASSPTGGNYGYTF
D: .; J: TRBJ2-3; V: TRBV24-1; size: once; DNA: TGTGCCACCAGTGACACAGGGTCCTCGGCAGATACGCAGTATTTT; CDR3: CATSDTGSSADTQYF
D: .; J: TRBJ2-1; V: TRBV12-3/TRBV12-4; size: .; DNA: TGTGCCAGCAGTTTAGCCTACCCCAATGAGCAGTTCTTC; CDR3: CASSLAYPNEQFF
D: .; J: TRBJ2-3; V: TRBV30; size: .; DNA: TGTGCCTGGAGTGTATCCCTGCGGGATACGCAGTATTTT; CDR3: CAWSVSLRDTQYF
D: .; J: TRBJ2-7; V: TRBV18; size: .; DNA: TGTGCCAGCTCACCACCGGGCCGAGGAGGTCGGGGCGAGCAGTACTTC; CDR3: CASSPPGRGGRGEQYF
D: .; J: TRBJ1-1; V: TRBV6-1; size: .; DNA: TGTGCCAGCAGTGACATACCGGGGGGCGGAGAAGCTTTCTTT; CDR3: CASSDIPGGGEAFF
D: .; J: TRBJ1-1; V: TRBV5-4; size: .; DNA: TGTGCCAGCAGCGCCAACTTAGGGACTAAGACTGAAGCTTTCTTT; CDR3: CASSANLGTKTEAFF
D: .; J: TRBJ2-1; V: TRBV2; size: .; DNA: TGTGCCAGCAGTGGACTATTAACCAGGCAGTTCTTC; CDR3: CASSGLLTRQFF
D: .; J: TRBJ1-5; V: TRBV6-5; size: .; DNA: TGTGCCAGCAGCATAGACAGGTCCTTAAGGCCCCAGCATTTT; CDR3: CASSIDRSLRPQHF
D: .; J: TRBJ2-1; V: TRBV4-2; size: .; DNA: TGTGCCAGCAGCCAAGGTCCGGTGGATGAGCAGTTCTTC; CDR3: CASSQGPVDEQFF
D: TRBD2; J: TRBJ2-1; V: TRBV2; size: .; DNA: TGTGCCAGCACCGGACTAGTCTCGTACAATGAGCAGTTCTTC; CDR3: CASTGLVSYNEQFF
D: .; J: TRBJ2-3; V: TRBV18; size: few; DNA: TGTGCCAGCTCACCAAGGCAGGGGACAGATACGCAGTATTTT; CDR3: CASSPRQGTDTQYF
D: .; J: TRBJ1-5; V: TRBV28; size: .; DNA: TGTGCCACAGGGGAGTCAGGGAACGCTCAGCCCCAGCATTTT; CDR3: CATGESGNAQPQHF
D: .; J: TRBJ2-7; V: TRBV5-6; size: .; DNA: TGTGCCAGCAGCGGCGCGAGGAGCGGCTCCTACGAGCAGTACTTC; CDR3: CASSGARSGSYEQYF
D: TRBD2; J: TRBJ2-7; V: TRBV6-5; size: few; DNA: TGTGCCAGCATGGGGCGGGGGAGCTCCTACGAGCAGTACTTC; CDR3: CASMGRGSSYEQYF
D: TRBD1; J: TRBJ2-5; V: TRBV7-2; size: .; DNA: TGTGCCAGCAACTTACGACAGGGTCAGACCCAGTACTTC; CDR3: CASNLRQGQTQYF
D: TRBD1; J: TRBJ1-4; V: TRBV18; size: .; DNA: TGTGCCAGCTCACCCGGACAGGGGGCTGCGGTAACTAATGAAAAACTGTTTTTT; CDR3: CASSPGQGAAVTNEKLFF
D: TRBD2; J: TRBJ2-1; V: TRBV6-5; size: .; DNA: TGTGCCAGCAGTTCGCTAGCGGGGATTGACAATGAGCAGTTCTTC; CDR3: CASSSLAGIDNEQFF
D: .; J: TRBJ1-4; V: TRBV27; size: once; DNA: TGTGCCAGCAGTTTAAGACAGGACGGGGAAAAACTGTTTTTT; CDR3: CASSLRQDGEKLFF
D: .; J: TRBJ1-5; V: TRBV5-8; size: .; DNA: TGTGCCAGCAGCTTTCGCAGGTCTCAGCCCCAGCATTTT; CDR3: CASSFRRSQPQHF
D: TRBD2; J: TRBJ2-2; V: TRBV7-7; size: .; DNA: TGTGCTAGCAGCTTTGGCGGGGGGCCATACACCGGGGAGCTGTTTTTT; CDR3: CASSFGGGPYTGELFF
D: TRBD1; J: TRBJ1-4; V: TRBV7-9; size: once; DNA: TGTGCCAGCAGCTTAGCGCTAGGACAGGGGAACGAAAAACTGTTTTTT; CDR3: CASSLALGQGNEKLFF
D: .; J: TRBJ1-2; V: TRBV5-1; size: .; DNA: TGCGCCAGCAGCTTGGCATTGGCGGTGGATGGCTACACCTTC; CDR3: CASSLALAVDGYTF
D: .; J: TRBJ1-5; V: TRBV7-2; size: .; DNA: TGTGCCAGCAGCGCCGTACACAGGGCCTATCAGCCCCAGCATTTT; CDR3: CASSAVHRAYQPQHF
D: TRBD2; J: TRBJ2-3; V: TRBV7-8; size: .; DNA: TGTGCCAGCAGCCCCGCCGTAGCGGGGGGGCGTCTTAGCGCAGATACGCAGTATTTT; CDR3: CASSPAVAGGRLSADTQYF
D: TRBD1; J: TRBJ2-1; V: TRBV19; size: few; DNA: TGTGCCAGAGTAAAGGCAGGGGGAGTCAGGAGTAATGAGCAGTTCTTC; CDR3: CARVKAGGVRSNEQFF